This TCR beta chain was observed in a study of T cells after yellow fever vaccination. Study context: Fractions containing few cells were prepared with SMART-Seq v4 Ultra Low Input.

The germline V and J ends were trimmed by 1 base and 4 bases, with 14 bases remaining between them. The CDR3 runs to 15 residues. Per germline, CDR1 LGHNA and CDR2 YSLEER. Study observations and caveats: Abundant clonotypes from the bulk population could contaminate FACS-sorted repertoires. Overlap between CD4 and CD8 compartments was detected for a small share of clonotypes.

To note about this clonotype: What it binds is not known.

A 5'RACE template-switching step, the method used to make TCR cDNA, added a universal primer site and UMIs. TCRdb used MiXCR to reprocess the 5' RACE reads, holding one entry per CDR3 protein. The data contain approximately 510,000 distinct CDR3 sequences, 21% of them singletons. This chain uses TRBV4-3 with TRBJ2-7; D perhaps matches TRBD2 (6 bases). Here the sequenced sample was PBMCs, taken 21 days after the first yellow fever vaccination. This receptor was identified in a man between 18 and 29 years old who received the YFV17D yellow fever vaccine. The CDR3 DNA is TGCGCCAGCAGCCAAGGAGGAGGGTTCGGTTACGAGCAGTACTTC. This codes for CASSQGGGFGYEQYF.